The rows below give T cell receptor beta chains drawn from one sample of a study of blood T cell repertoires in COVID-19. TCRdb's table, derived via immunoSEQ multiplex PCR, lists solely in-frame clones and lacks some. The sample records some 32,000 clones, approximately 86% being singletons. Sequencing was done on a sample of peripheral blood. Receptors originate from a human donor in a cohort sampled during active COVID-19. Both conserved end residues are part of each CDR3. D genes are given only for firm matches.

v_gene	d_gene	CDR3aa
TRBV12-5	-	CASAFSGFSQPQHF
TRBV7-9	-	CASSRGSTYEQYF
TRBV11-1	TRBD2	CASSLIAGRSTDTQYF
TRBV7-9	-	CASSLVRGGVAEAFF
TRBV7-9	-	CASRIGERTQYF
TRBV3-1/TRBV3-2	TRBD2	CASSQEGGGARKTQYF
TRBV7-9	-	CASSSEDQETQYF
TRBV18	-	CASSPSFSGELFF
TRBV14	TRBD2	CPRTQERGGVYNEQFF
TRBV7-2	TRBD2	CASSPQAGGNTGELFF
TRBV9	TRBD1	CASTQTGSSYNEQFF
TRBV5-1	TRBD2	CASSWAGVGQETQYF
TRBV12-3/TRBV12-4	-	CASSLGHAYGYTF
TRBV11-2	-	CASSPGRNPGANVLTF
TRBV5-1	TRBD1	CASSSRQGAGNIQYF
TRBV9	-	CASSVGPGADTQYF